These 24 T cell receptor beta chains were sequenced from one sample in a study of T-cell memory formation after mild COVID-19. TCRdb itself ran the 5' RACE reads through MiXCR, one entry per CDR3 protein. The table lists 200,000 to 250,000 distinct CDR3 sequences, roughly 15% of them singletons. The sample was PBMCs or a T cell subset sorted from them (not recorded which). The receptors here all came from an adult woman who had mild COVID-19 (a few samples of this study predate the infection). Cell type and time point are not known.

The chain couples TRBV7-8 to TRBJ2-7; the match to TRBD2 covers 10 bases. The V gene's germline CDR1 is SGHVS and CDR2 FQNEAQ. This CDR3 has 16 residues. Trimming removed 6 bases from V and 2 bases from J; junction bases left unmatched: 10. This chain's CDR3 is CASSILAGESPYEQYF. The CDR3 coding sequence is TGTGCCAGCAGTATTCTAGCGGGGGAATCTCCCTACGAGCAGTACTTC.

Of note for this clonotype: Sequence at one end of the junction differs from germline and may be a read error. The chain is built from TRBV6-5 and TRBJ2-1; D may be TRBD2 (6 bases). The CDR3 sequence is 11 residues long. CDR1 and CDR2 (germline): MNHEY, SVGAGI. The CDR3 DNA reads TGTGCCAGCAGCGGGTGGGGGAGGACGCACTTC. Its translation: CASSGWGRTHF.

At least ten counts were recorded for this clonotype. CDR3 nucleotides: TGCAGCGTTGACTCGCGGGAAGCAGGGGATGAGCAGTTCTTC. Its translation: CSVDSREAGDEQFF. J is TRBJ2-1 and V is TRBV29-1; D might be TRBD1 or TRBD2, each matching 6 bases. CDR1 and CDR2 (germline): SQVTM, ANQGSEA. V lost 3 bases and J lost 8, with 17 bases in between. CDR3 length: 14 residues.

The chain joins TRBV7-9 to TRBJ1-1, with D tentatively TRBD1 (6 bases). The V and J ends lost 5 bases and 4 bases respectively, with 17 bases between them. Germline lookup yields CDR1 SEHNR and CDR2 FQNEAQ (reference sequence). The CDR3 extends over 15 amino acids. In DNA form, the CDR3 reads TGTGCCAGCAGCCCGCGGAGGGAAGGGGGCACTGAAGCTTTCTTT. It specifies CASSPRREGGTEAFF.

The sample holds a few counts of this clonotype. The J gene is TRBJ1-4, the V gene TRBV7-6; possible D gene TRBD1, 5 bases. CDR1 is SGHVS, CDR2 FNYEAQ, per germline. The CDR3 is 15 amino acids. V lost 1 base and J 5 bases, leaving 11 bases between the germline ends. The CDR3 nucleotides read TGTGCCAGCAGCTTAGGACGACAGCCAAATGAAAAACTGTTTTTT. This gives the protein CASSLGRQPNEKLFF.

The chain employs TRBV18 and TRBJ2-3, with D unclear. Germline CDR1 and CDR2: KGHSH and LQKENI. This CDR3 has 15 amino acids. V was shortened by 3 bases and J by 1 base, with 11 bases between the two germline ends. This CDR3 is CASSPDQKGTDTQYF. For the CDR3, the DNA is TGTGCCAGCTCACCTGACCAGAAGGGCACAGATACGCAGTATTTT.

CDR3 residues: CASSQLSPGELFF. The CDR3 coding sequence is TGTGCCAGCAGCCAGCTGTCCCCCGGGGAGCTGTTTTTT. V is TRBV3-1 and J is TRBJ2-2; D is unresolved. Germline V gives CDR1 LGHDT, CDR2 YNNKEL (reference sequence). This CDR3 region has 13 residues. Trimming removed 3 bases from V and 6 bases from J, with 8 bases in between.

The rearrangement uses TRBV13 and TRBJ1-6, with D unresolved. This CDR3 has 13 residues. The germline gives CDR1 PRHDT, CDR2 FYEKMQ (reference sequence). Trimming cost V 0 bases and J 8 bases, with 5 bases left between them. The CDR3 DNA reads TGTGCCAGCAGCTTAGGCCGGGATTCACCCCTCCACTTT. Its translation is CASSLGRDSPLHF.

This clonotype was counted only a few times. V and J are TRBV3-1 and TRBJ2-2; maybe TRBD2 (6 bases). Trimming removed 1 base from V and 4 bases from J, with 10 bases in between. Germline V gene sequence: CDR1 LGHDT, CDR2 YNNKEL (reference sequence). The CDR3 spans 15 residues. The DNA for the CDR3 is TGTGCCAGCAGCCAAGGGGGACTCGCCACCGGGGAGCTGTTTTTT. Encoded protein: CASSQGGLATGELFF.

The chain employs TRBV7-9 and TRBJ1-1; possible D gene TRBD1, 6 bases. V was clipped by 0 bases and J by 3 bases, with 8 bases between them. The CDR3 runs to 14 residues. The germline gives CDR1 SEHNR, CDR2 FQNEAQ (reference sequence). As DNA, the CDR3 is TGTGCCAGCAGCTTAGCGGGGGGGCACACTGAAGCTTTCTTT. It is translated as CASSLAGGHTEAFF.

The sample holds a few counts of this clonotype. The chain has TRBV18 and TRBJ2-5, with 9 bases aligning to TRBD1. The germline CDR1 and CDR2 sequences are KGHSH and LQKENI. The CDR3 consists of 17 residues. V lost 1 base to trimming and J lost 1 base; unmatched junction nucleotides: 7. Here the CDR3 DNA reads TGTGCCAGCTCACCACGAGCAGGACAGGGGTCCCAAGAGACCCAGTACTTC. It codes for CASSPRAGQGSQETQYF.

The chain recombines TRBV29-1 with TRBJ2-1; D is ambiguous. The germline V gene has CDR1 SQVTM and CDR2 ANQGSEA. The CDR3 consists of 15 residues. Trimming removed 4 bases at V and 3 bases at J, with 16 bases between. The chain's CDR3 is CSVAHLVPNYNEQFF. The CDR3 DNA sequence: TGCAGCGTTGCCCACTTAGTTCCAAACTACAATGAGCAGTTCTTC.

This clonotype was seen a few times. A much larger clone differs from this one at a single base, so this may be a read error. V and J are TRBV10-3 and TRBJ1-5; D gene unclear. Trimming left V 4 bases short and J 0 bases short, with 4 bases between. The CDR3 has 13 residues. Germline V lookup: CDR1 ENHRY, CDR2 SYGVKD. The CDR3 loop is CAISGDSNQPQHF. The CDR3 nucleotides are TGTGCCATCAGTGGGGATAGCAATCAGCCCCAGCATTTT.

The rearrangement links TRBV29-1 to TRBJ2-3, with 7 positions matching TRBD2. V lost 2 bases to trimming and J lost 3 bases; unmatched junction nucleotides: 11. CDR3 size: 16 residues. Germline CDR1 is SQVTM and CDR2 is ANQGSEA. CDR3 sequence: CSVEIGLGRGTDTQYF. Here the CDR3 DNA reads TGCAGCGTTGAAATCGGACTTGGGCGGGGGACAGATACGCAGTATTTT.

This clonotype was recorded at least ten times. The chain employs TRBV7-2 and TRBJ2-7; possible D gene TRBD2, 6 bases. The CDR3 has 13 amino acids. Trimming pared 10 bases from V and 2 bases from J, leaving 15 bases between. Germline CDR1 SGHTA, CDR2 FQGNSA. CDR3 region: CANPEGIPYEQYF. CDR3 nucleotides: TGTGCCAACCCGGAGGGTATCCCCTACGAGCAGTACTTC.

Of note for this clonotype: Just one base apart from a much larger clone, this may be a read error. The chain is built from TRBV5-1 and TRBJ2-3; TRBD1 aligns across 9 bases. The CDR3 is made up of 17 amino acids. Germline lookup yields CDR1 SGHRS and CDR2 YFSETQ. The CDR3 region has the DNA TGCGCCAGCAGCGTTCGCCCGGGACAGGGAAACGCAGATACGAAGTATTTT. The encoded protein is CASSVRPGQGNADTKYF.

This clonotype came up once. The V gene is TRBV12-3 or TRBV12-4, the J gene TRBJ1-5; no clear D gene. V was shortened by 6 bases and J by 3 bases, with 9 bases between the two germline ends. The CDR3 has 13 residues. The CDR3 spells CASRRIANQPQHF. Here the CDR3 DNA reads TGTGCCAGCAGGCGGATAGCCAATCAGCCCCAGCATTTT.

This clonotype occurred a few times. CDR3 nucleotides: TGTGCCAGTAGCTCAAAATCAATCACAGGGGGGACTATGAACACTGAAGCTTTCTTT. It specifies CASSSKSITGGTMNTEAFF. The V gene is TRBV19, the J gene TRBJ1-1, with 8 bases lining up with TRBD1. The J segment lost 0 bases and the V segment lost 6 bases, leaving 18 bases of the junction unmatched. CDR1 LNHDA and CDR2 SQIVND come from the germline V gene (reference sequence). CDR3 length equals 19 residues.

This clonotype was detected only a few times. The CDR3 reads CASSLYGEETQYF. CDR3 sequence (DNA): TGCGCCAGCAGCTTGTACGGGGAAGAGACCCAGTACTTC. The V call is TRBV5-1, the J call TRBJ2-5, with D possibly being TRBD2 (5 bases). Germline CDR1 is SGHRS and CDR2 is YFSETQ. The CDR3 covers 13 residues. The V and J ends lost 1 base and 3 bases respectively, with 7 bases between them. The complete variable domain, with remaining parts taken from reference TRBV5-1 and TRBJ2-5, reads KAGVTQTPRYLIKTRGQQVTLSCSPISGHRSVSWYQQTPGQGLQFLFEYFSETQRNKGNFPGRFSGRQFSNSRSEMNVSTLELGDSALYLCASSLYGEETQYFGPGTRLLVL.

V and J are TRBV5-1 and TRBJ2-4, with D unclear. The length of the CDR3 is 14 residues. Trimming shortened V by 4 bases and J by 0 bases, and 8 bases separated the two germline ends. The germline V gene has CDR1 SGHRS and CDR2 YFSETQ. DNA of the CDR3: TGCGCCAGCAGCAAGGATGTAGCCAAAAACATTCAGTACTTC. Amino acids: CASSKDVAKNIQYF.

The chain combines TRBV4-2 with TRBJ1-2; a possible D gene is TRBD1 (5 bases). The CDR3 loop spans 16 amino acids. V was shortened by 0 bases and J by 6 bases, with 17 bases between the two germline ends. CDR1 and CDR2 (germline): LGHNA, YNFKEQ. The CDR3 is CASSQEYTAGINGYTF. The CDR3 coding sequence is TGTGCCAGCAGCCAAGAATATACGGCAGGGATAAATGGCTACACCTTC.

This chain connects TRBV12-3 or TRBV12-4 to TRBJ2-7; D uncertain. CDR3 size: 11 residues. Trimming took 6 bases from V and 9 from J, leaving 12 bases between them. CDR3 sequence: CASSPESVQYF. In nucleotides, the CDR3 is TGTGCCAGCAGCCCCGAATCCGTGCAGTACTTC.

This clonotype was recorded many times. J is TRBJ2-3 and V is TRBV7-6; D is tentatively TRBD1 or TRBD2 (5 bases each). Germline V gives CDR1 SGHVS, CDR2 FNYEAQ. V was shortened by 3 bases and J by 6 bases, with 13 bases between the two germline ends. This CDR3 region has 14 residues. CDR3 bases: TGTGCCAGCAGCTTCGGGACCAGACCGGATACGCAGTATTTT. Translating it yields CASSFGTRPDTQYF.

This clonotype came up many times. The chain is built from TRBV7-2 and TRBJ2-7, with D unresolved. Germline V gene data show CDR1 as SGHTA and CDR2 as FQGNSA. The CDR3 runs 14 residues. Trimming stripped 1 base from V and 2 bases from J, with 9 bases between. Written as DNA, the CDR3 is TGTGCCAGCAGCTTAGTCGCACGGACCTACGAGCAGTACTTC. Translating it yields CASSLVARTYEQYF.